A selection of T cell receptor beta chains follows, all from one sample in a study of blood T cell repertoires in COVID-19. Only in-frame clones appear in the TCRdb table, and some are missing; sequencing was by immunoSEQ multiplex PCR. The sample holds under 250,000 clones, around 84% seen once. Sequencing was done on a sample of peripheral blood. Receptors were obtained from a woman under 30 with acute or convalescent COVID-19. The CDR3 runs from the conserved cysteine through the conserved F or W. The order of the fields is J gene, D gene, clone size, V gene, CDR3 DNA, CDR3 protein. The D gene is left open where the match is weak. Not all rows give a size; the values are once, few, many and, for expanded clones, a class.

J: TRBJ2-7
D: TRBD2
size: -
V: TRBV9
DNA: TGTGCCAGCAGCGTAGACGGCGGGAGATGGTACGAGCAGTACTTC
CDR3: CASSVDGGRWYEQYF

J: TRBJ1-4
D: TRBD1
size: -
V: TRBV5-1
DNA: TGCGCCAGCAGCACGATTACAGGGGAGAGGGAAAAACTGTTTTTT
CDR3: CASSTITGEREKLFF

J: TRBJ2-1
D: TRBD2
size: -
V: TRBV5-8
DNA: TGTGCCAGCAGCTTGACGGCTAGCGGTTCCTACAATGAGCAGTTCTTC
CDR3: CASSLTASGSYNEQFF

J: TRBJ2-6
D: TRBD2
size: -
V: TRBV30
DNA: TGTGCCTGGATCGGGGGGTCTGGGGCCAACGTCCTGACTTTC
CDR3: CAWIGGSGANVLTF

J: TRBJ2-3
D: TRBD2
size: -
V: TRBV29-1
DNA: TGCAGCGTTGACAATAGCGGGATTCCCTCAGATACGCAGTATTTT
CDR3: CSVDNSGIPSDTQYF

J: TRBJ2-1
D: TRBD2
size: -
V: TRBV7-2
DNA: TGTGCCAGCAGCCACCGGACTAGCCTCGATGAGCAGTTCTTC
CDR3: CASSHRTSLDEQFF

J: TRBJ1-3
D: -
size: -
V: TRBV5-1
DNA: TGCGCCAGCAGCGTGAGCCCAGGGGTGTCTGGAAACACCATATATTTT
CDR3: CASSVSPGVSGNTIYF

J: TRBJ1-6
D: -
size: few
V: TRBV18
DNA: TGTGCCAGCTCACTTGGGGGGAATAATTCACCCCTCCACTTT
CDR3: CASSLGGNNSPLHF

J: TRBJ1-1
D: TRBD1
size: -
V: TRBV7-9
DNA: TGTGCCAGCAGCGCGAGACAGGGGAACACTGAAGCTTTCTTT
CDR3: CASSARQGNTEAFF

J: TRBJ1-2
D: TRBD1
size: -
V: TRBV25-1
DNA: TGTGCCAGCAGTGTGGGACAGGGCTGGGGCTACACCTTC
CDR3: CASSVGQGWGYTF

J: TRBJ2-1
D: TRBD1
size: -
V: TRBV28
DNA: TGTGCCAGCAGTTTACCAGGACAGGGCTGGTACAATGAGCAGTTCTTC
CDR3: CASSLPGQGWYNEQFF

J: TRBJ2-1
D: -
size: few
V: TRBV5-4
DNA: TGTGCCAGCAACCTGACTCTTGCCCATCTTTACAATGAGCAGTTCTTC
CDR3: CASNLTLAHLYNEQFF

J: TRBJ1-5
D: -
size: -
V: TRBV12-3/TRBV12-4
DNA: TGTGCCAGCAGTCCAAGGGAGAATCAGCCCCAGCATTTT
CDR3: CASSPRENQPQHF

J: TRBJ1-5
D: TRBD1
size: once
V: TRBV6-6
DNA: TGTGCCAGCAGTAAGGACAGGGCAAATCAGCCCCAGCATTTT
CDR3: CASSKDRANQPQHF

J: TRBJ1-2
D: -
size: -
V: TRBV28
DNA: TGTGCCAGCAGGAGAACAGGAAGCTATGGCTACACCTTC
CDR3: CASRRTGSYGYTF

J: TRBJ2-3
D: TRBD1
size: -
V: TRBV30
DNA: TGTGCCTGGAGGCGGGACAGGGACGCAGATACGCAGTATTTT
CDR3: CAWRRDRDADTQYF

J: TRBJ1-1
D: -
size: -
V: TRBV12-5
DNA: TGTGCTAGTGGTTTGGGTCCGGGGGATCGGGAAGCTTTCTTT
CDR3: CASGLGPGDREAFF

J: TRBJ1-3
D: -
size: -
V: TRBV11-2
DNA: TGTGCCAGCAGCTCCCCCTTTGGGAGCTCTGGAAACACCATATATTTT
CDR3: CASSSPFGSSGNTIYF

J: TRBJ2-1
D: -
size: -
V: TRBV24-1
DNA: TGTGCCACCAGTTTAAGGGGTGAGCAGTTCTTC
CDR3: CATSLRGEQFF

J: TRBJ1-6
D: -
size: -
V: TRBV6-5
DNA: TGTGCCAGCAGTTACGGAGGACAGTATAATTCACCCCTCCACTTT
CDR3: CASSYGGQYNSPLHF

J: TRBJ1-1
D: -
size: -
V: TRBV19
DNA: TGTGCCAGTAGACAGAAACCGAACACTGAAGCTTTCTTT
CDR3: CASRQKPNTEAFF

J: TRBJ2-7
D: TRBD2
size: once
V: TRBV5-1
DNA: TGCGCCAGCAGCGAGGGGGGACTAGAGGGCTACGAGCAGTACTTC
CDR3: CASSEGGLEGYEQYF

J: TRBJ2-2
D: -
size: -
V: TRBV5-1
DNA: TGCGCCAGCGGGGGCCAGCTGAACACCGGGGAGCTGTTTTTT
CDR3: CASGGQLNTGELFF

J: TRBJ2-7
D: TRBD2
size: many
V: TRBV27
DNA: TGTGCCAGCAGTTTGGAGCGCGGGAGGGTCTCCTACGAGCAGTACTTC
CDR3: CASSLERGRVSYEQYF

J: TRBJ2-3
D: -
size: once
V: TRBV3-1/TRBV3-2
DNA: TGTGCCAGCAGCCAAGACGGGGTGACTGGTCTCGCCGATACGCAGTATTTT
CDR3: CASSQDGVTGLADTQYF

J: TRBJ2-5
D: TRBD1
size: -
V: TRBV10-3
DNA: TGTGCCATCAGTAGAACGACAGGGAGTTTCGAGACCCAGTACTTC
CDR3: CAISRTTGSFETQYF